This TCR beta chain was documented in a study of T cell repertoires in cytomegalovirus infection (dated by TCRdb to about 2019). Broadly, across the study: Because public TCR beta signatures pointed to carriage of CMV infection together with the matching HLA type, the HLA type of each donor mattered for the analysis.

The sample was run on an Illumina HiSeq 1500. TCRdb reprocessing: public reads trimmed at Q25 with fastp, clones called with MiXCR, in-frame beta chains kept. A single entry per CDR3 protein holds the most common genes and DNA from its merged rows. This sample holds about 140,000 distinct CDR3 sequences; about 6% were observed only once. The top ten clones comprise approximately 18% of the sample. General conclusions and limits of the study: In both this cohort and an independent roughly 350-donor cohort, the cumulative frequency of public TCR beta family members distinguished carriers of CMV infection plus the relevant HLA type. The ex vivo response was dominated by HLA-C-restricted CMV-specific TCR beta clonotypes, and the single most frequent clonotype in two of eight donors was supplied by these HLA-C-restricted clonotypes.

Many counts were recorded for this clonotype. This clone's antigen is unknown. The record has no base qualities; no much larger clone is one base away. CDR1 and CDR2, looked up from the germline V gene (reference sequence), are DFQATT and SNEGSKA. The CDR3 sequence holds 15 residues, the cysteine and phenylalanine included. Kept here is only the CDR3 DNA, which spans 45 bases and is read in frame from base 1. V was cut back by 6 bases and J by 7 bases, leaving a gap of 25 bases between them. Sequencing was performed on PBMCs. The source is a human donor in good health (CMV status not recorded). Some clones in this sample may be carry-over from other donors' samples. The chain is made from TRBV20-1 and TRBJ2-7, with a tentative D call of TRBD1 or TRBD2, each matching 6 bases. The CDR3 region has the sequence CSARSTRRGGWEQYF. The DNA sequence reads TGCAGTGCGCGCTCGACTAGGAGAGGGGGGTGGGAGCAGTACTTC.